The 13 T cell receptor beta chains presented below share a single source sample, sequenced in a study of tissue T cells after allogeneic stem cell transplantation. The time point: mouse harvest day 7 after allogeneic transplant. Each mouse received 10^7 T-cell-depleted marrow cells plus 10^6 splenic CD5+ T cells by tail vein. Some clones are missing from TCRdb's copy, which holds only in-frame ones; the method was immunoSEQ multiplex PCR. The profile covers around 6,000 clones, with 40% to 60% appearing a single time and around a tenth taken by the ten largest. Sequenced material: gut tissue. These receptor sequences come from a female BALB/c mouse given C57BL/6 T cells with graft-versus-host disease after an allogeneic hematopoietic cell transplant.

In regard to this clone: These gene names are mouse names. CDR3 sequence reads: CASSSGQGYEQYF. The sequenced CDR3 bases are TGTGCCAGCAGCTCGGGACAGGGGTATGAACAGTAC. This rearrangement joins TRBV3 to TRBJ2-7, with TRBD1 identical over 10 bases. The CDR3 is cut off 1 residue early in the read; its end comes from the germline J gene. After removal of 4 bases from V and 4 bases from J, the junction contained 1 base not matched to a gene. Germline values: CDR1 SNHLY, CDR2 FYNGKV (reference sequence). The CDR3 runs 13 residues.

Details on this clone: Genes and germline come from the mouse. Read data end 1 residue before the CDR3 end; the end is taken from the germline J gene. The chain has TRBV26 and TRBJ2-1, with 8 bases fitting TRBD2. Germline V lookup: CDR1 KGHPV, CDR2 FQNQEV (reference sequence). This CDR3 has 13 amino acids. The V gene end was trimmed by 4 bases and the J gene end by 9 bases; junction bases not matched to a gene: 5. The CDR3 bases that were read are TGTGCCAGCAGTCGGGGGGGCGCGGATGAGCAGTTC. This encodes CASSRGGADEQF. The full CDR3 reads CASSRGGADEQFF.

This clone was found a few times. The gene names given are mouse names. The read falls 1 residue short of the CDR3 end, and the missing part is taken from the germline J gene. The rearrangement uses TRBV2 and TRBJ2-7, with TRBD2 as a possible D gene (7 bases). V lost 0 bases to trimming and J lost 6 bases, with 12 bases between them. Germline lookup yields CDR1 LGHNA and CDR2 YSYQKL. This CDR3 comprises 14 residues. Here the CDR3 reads CASSQEGGAFEQYF. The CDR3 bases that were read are TGTGCCAGCAGCCAAGAGGGGGGCGCTTTTGAACAGTAC.

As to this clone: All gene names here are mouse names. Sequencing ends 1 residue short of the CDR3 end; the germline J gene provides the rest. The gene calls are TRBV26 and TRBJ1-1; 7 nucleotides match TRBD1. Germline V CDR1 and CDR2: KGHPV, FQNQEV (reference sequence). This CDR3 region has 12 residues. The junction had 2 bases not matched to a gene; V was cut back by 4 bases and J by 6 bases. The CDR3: CASSRQGPEVFF. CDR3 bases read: TGTGCCAGCAGTCGACAGGGCCCAGAAGTCTTC.

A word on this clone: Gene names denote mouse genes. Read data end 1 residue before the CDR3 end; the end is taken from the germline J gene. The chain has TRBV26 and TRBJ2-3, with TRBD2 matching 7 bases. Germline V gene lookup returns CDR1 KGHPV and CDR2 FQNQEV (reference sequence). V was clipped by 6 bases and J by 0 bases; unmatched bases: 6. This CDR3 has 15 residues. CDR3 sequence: CASSPVGGSAETLYF. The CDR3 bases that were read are TGTGCCAGCAGCCCCGTGGGGGGTAGTGCAGAAACGCTGTAT.

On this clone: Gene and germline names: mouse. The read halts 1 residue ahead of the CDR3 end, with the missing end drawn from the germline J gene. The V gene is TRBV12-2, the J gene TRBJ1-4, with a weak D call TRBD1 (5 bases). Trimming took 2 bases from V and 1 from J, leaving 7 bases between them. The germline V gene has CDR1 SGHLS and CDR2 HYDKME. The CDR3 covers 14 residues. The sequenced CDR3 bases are TGTGCCAGCTCTCATGACAGTTCCAACGAAAGATTATTT. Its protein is CASSHDSSNERLF. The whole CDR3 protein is CASSHDSSNERLFF.

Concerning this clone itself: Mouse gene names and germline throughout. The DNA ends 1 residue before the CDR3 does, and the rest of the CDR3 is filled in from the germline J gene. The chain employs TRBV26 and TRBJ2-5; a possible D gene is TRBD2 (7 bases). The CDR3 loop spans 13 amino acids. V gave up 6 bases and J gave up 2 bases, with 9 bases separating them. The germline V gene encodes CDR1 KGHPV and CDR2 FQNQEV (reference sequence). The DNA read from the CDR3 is TGTGCCAGCAGGAGGGGGGGCCAAGACACCCAGTAC. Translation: CASRRGGQDTQY. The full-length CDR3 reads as CASRRGGQDTQYF.

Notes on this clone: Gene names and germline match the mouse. The CDR3 region is CSSSPIDSYNSPLYF. Partial CDR3 DNA: TGCTCCAGCAGTCCCATAGATTCCTATAATTCGCCCCTCTAC. The chain is built from TRBV23 and TRBJ1-6. Read data end 1 residue before the CDR3 end; the end is taken from the germline J gene. TRBJ1-6 is recorded as an ORF, its role being uncertain. The CDR3 spans 15 residues. Germline assignment: CDR1 KGHTA and CDR2 FQNQQP.

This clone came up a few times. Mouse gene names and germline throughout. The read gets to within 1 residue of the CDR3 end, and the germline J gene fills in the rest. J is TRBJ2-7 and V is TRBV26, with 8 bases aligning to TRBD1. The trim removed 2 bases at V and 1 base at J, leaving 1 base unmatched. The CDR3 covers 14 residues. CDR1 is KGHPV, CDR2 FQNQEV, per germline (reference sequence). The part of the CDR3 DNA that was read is TGTGCCAGCAGTCTGGGACAGGGTTCCTATGAACAGTAC. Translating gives CASSLGQGSYEQY. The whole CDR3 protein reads CASSLGQGSYEQYF.

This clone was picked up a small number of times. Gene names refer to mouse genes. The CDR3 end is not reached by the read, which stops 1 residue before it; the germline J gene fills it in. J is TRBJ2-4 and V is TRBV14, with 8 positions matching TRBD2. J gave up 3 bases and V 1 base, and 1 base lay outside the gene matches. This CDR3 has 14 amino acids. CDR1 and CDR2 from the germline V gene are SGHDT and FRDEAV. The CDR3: CASSFLGGQNTLYF. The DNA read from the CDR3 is TGTGCCAGCAGTTTCCTGGGGGGCCAAAACACCTTGTAC. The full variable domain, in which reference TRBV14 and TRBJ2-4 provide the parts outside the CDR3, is EAGVTQSPRYAVLQEGQAVSFWCDPISGHDTLYWYQQPRDQGPQLLVYFRDEAVIDNSQLPSDRFSAVRPKGTNSTLKIQSAKQGDTATYLCASSFLGGQNTLYFGAGTRLSVL.

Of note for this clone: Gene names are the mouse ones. This CDR3 is CASSPQSQNTLYF. CDR3 DNA (partial): TGTGCCAGCTCTCCGCAAAGTCAAAACACCTTGTAC. The V gene is TRBV12-2, the J gene TRBJ2-4; no clear D gene. The CDR3 end is not reached by the read, which stops 1 residue before it; the germline J gene fills it in. Germline V CDR1 and CDR2: SGHLS, HYDKME. V lost 2 bases to trimming and J lost 0 bases, with 5 bases between them. This CDR3 is built from 13 residues. The variable domain in full, with the rest retrieved from reference TRBV12-2 and TRBJ2-4, is NSGVVQSPRYIIKGKGERSILKCIPISGHLSVAWYQQTQGQELKFFIQHYDKMERDKGNLPSRFSVQQFDDYHSEMNMSALELEDSAVYFCASSPQSQNTLYFGAGTRLSVL.

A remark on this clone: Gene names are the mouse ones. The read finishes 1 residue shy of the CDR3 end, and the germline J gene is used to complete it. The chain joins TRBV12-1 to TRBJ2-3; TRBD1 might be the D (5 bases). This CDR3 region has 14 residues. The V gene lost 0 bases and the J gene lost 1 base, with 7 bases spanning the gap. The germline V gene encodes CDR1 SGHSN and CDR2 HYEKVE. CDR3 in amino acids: CASSLEGGAETLYF. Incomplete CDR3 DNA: TGTGCCAGCTCTCTCGAAGGGGGTGCAGAAACGCTGTAT.

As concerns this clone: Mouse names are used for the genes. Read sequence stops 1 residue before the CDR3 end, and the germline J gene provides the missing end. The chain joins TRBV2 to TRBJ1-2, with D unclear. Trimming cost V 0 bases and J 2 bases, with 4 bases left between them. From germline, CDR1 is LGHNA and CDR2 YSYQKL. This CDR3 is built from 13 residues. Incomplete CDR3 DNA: TGTGCCAGCAGCCAAGAACAGAACTCCGACTACACC. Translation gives CASSQEQNSDYT. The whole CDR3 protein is CASSQEQNSDYTF.